This note documents a single TCR beta chain sequence. This sample is part of a study of blood T cell repertoires in COVID-19. Looking at the study overall: COVID-19 samples from acute and convalescent phases originated in the United States, Italy and Spain.

Recruits, aged about 18 to 95 years, lived in 20 to 30 US areas. Cohort assignment relied on participant-reported clinical history. Per the study methods: Reference gene primers were amplified, and this amplification served to estimate nucleated cell counts. The data were produced by immunoSEQ multiplex PCR, yet TCRdb's version contains in-frame clones alone and is incomplete. V, J and clone size derive from that table, while D and trimming were established from the DNA sequence. The data contain about 270,000 clones, 70% to 90% of them singletons. The TCR originated in a woman in her 30s with acute COVID-19. Material: PBMCs or T cells enriched from blood (not recorded which).

The CDR3 is CASSFWTENIQYF. The CDR3 DNA follows: TGTGCCAGCAGCTTCTGGACAGAAAACATTCAGTACTTC. The V gene is TRBV7-2, the J gene TRBJ2-4; tentative D call: TRBD1 (6 bases). Per the germline V gene, CDR1 is SGHTA and CDR2 is FQGNSA. Trimming took 3 bases from V and 5 from J, leaving 8 bases between them. CDR3 length: 13 amino acids.